The 19 T cell receptor beta chains given below trace back to one sample, sequenced in a study of T-cell memory formation after mild COVID-19. TCRdb processed the 5' RACE reads anew with MiXCR; each CDR3 protein has one entry. The table has some 82,000 distinct CDR3 sequences, roughly 12% seen once. The sequencing sample was made of PBMCs or a T cell subset sorted from them (not recorded which). Every receptor here comes from a man aged 18-30 years who had mild COVID-19 (a few samples of this study predate the infection). Cell type and time point are not known.

As regards this clonotype: Relative to the germline gene, one junction end is altered; a read error may explain this. The chain uses TRBV5-6 and TRBJ2-7, with 13 bases fitting TRBD2. In germline, CDR1 is SGHDT, CDR2 YYEEEE. This CDR3 is 18 amino acids long. CDR3 loop: CASSDGLAGVLLSHEQYF. DNA of the CDR3: TGTGCCAGCAGCGATGGACTAGCGGGGGTGTTACTCTCCCACGAGCAGTACTTC.

This clonotype was seen a few times. The J gene is TRBJ1-5, the V gene TRBV7-9; D unresolved. The V end was cut by 7 bases, the J end by 6 bases, with 10 bases between. CDR1 is SEHNR and CDR2 is FQNEAQ in the germline V gene (reference sequence). The CDR3 loop spans 12 amino acids. CDR3 region: CASTSSGQPQHF. The CDR3 DNA reads as TGTGCCAGCACCTCCTCAGGTCAGCCCCAGCATTTT.

The rearrangement joins TRBV2 to TRBJ1-2; D unclear. Germline CDR1 reads SNHLY; CDR2 reads FYNNEI. There are 13 residues in the CDR3. The ends were cut back, 0 bases at V and 7 bases at J, with 9 bases in the middle. The CDR3 loop reads CASSEAGGPGYTF. The CDR3 nucleotides read TGTGCCAGCAGTGAAGCGGGAGGGCCTGGCTACACCTTC.

CDR3: CASSQGQGLFYEQYV. The CDR3 region has the DNA TGTGCCAGCAGCCAGGGACAGGGTCTGTTCTACGAGCAGTACGTC. This chain connects TRBV3-1 to TRBJ2-7; 9 nucleotides match TRBD1. The CDR3 has 15 amino acids. Germline V CDR1 and CDR2: LGHDT, YNNKEL (reference sequence). V shed 3 bases and J 3 bases; nucleotides not matched to a gene: 6.

The CDR3 sequence is CASSLDISPYEQYF. In DNA, the CDR3 is TGTGCCAGCAGTTTAGATATCAGTCCCTACGAGCAGTACTTC. The chain employs TRBV12-3 or TRBV12-4 and TRBJ2-7; D is undetermined. V lost 1 base and J lost 2, with 9 bases in between. The length of the CDR3 is 14 residues.

Only a few counts were recorded for this clonotype. V gene TRBV20-1 combines with J gene TRBJ2-2; D call uncertain. The V and J ends lost 2 bases and 6 bases respectively, with 22 bases between them. This CDR3 is built from 17 residues. CDR1 is DFQATT, CDR2 SNEGSKA, per germline (reference sequence). The CDR3 is CSARLPAGSVSAGELFF. For the CDR3, the DNA is TGCAGTGCTAGACTTCCGGCCGGCAGCGTGTCTGCCGGGGAGCTGTTTTTT.

The chain combines TRBV6-2 or TRBV6-3 with TRBJ2-2; 10 nucleotides match TRBD2. From germline, CDR1 is MNHEY and CDR2 SVGEGT. This CDR3 contains 19 residues. Trimming took 4 bases from V and 4 from J; bases not matched to a gene: 15. CDR3 nucleotides: TGTGCCAGCAGTTTAAGGTCCTCCGGGACTAGCGACCTCACCGGGGAGCTGTTTTTT. Translation gives CASSLRSSGTSDLTGELFF.

In this sample, this clonotype turned up a few times. This chain links TRBV6-2 or TRBV6-3 with TRBJ2-2; D tentatively fits TRBD1 or TRBD2 (6 bases each). V lost 8 bases and J lost 4, with 26 bases in between. The germline V gene encodes CDR1 MNHEY and CDR2 SVGEGT. The CDR3 is made up of 18 amino acids. CDR3 nucleotide sequence: TGTGCCAGCGTATTAGGACCGGGGGCCCGGGTGCGCACCGGGGAGCTGTTTTTT. Translation gives CASVLGPGARVRTGELFF.

The table lists this clonotype with a few counts. The chain uses TRBV6-6 and TRBJ2-7; TRBD2 aligns across 8 bases. Per the germline V gene, CDR1 is MNHNY and CDR2 is SVGAGI (reference sequence). The trim removed 11 bases at V and 11 bases at J, leaving 8 bases unmatched. This CDR3 comprises 10 residues. The CDR3 coding sequence is TGTGCCGCAGGAGCGGGAGATAAGTACTTC. Translation: CAAGAGDKYF.

This clonotype was detected only a few times. The chain combines TRBV15 with TRBJ2-3, with D unclear. Trimming pared 3 bases from V and 0 bases from J, leaving 7 bases between. CDR1 is LNHNV, CDR2 YYDKDF, per germline (reference sequence). The CDR3 is 14 residues long. This CDR3 reads CATSREDSTDTQYF. DNA for the CDR3: TGTGCCACCAGCAGGGAAGACAGCACAGATACGCAGTATTTT.

There are a few counts of this clonotype. This chain uses TRBV6-2 or TRBV6-3 with TRBJ2-3; 9 nucleotides line up with TRBD2. The CDR3 has 14 amino acids. V was pared by 2 bases and J by 4 bases, with 1 base of the junction left unmatched. Germline V gene sequence: CDR1 MNHEY, CDR2 SVGEGT. The CDR3 coding sequence is TGTGCCAGCAGTTACGGCGGGGGGGCAGATACGCAGTATTTT. Protein: CASSYGGGADTQYF.

This chain joins TRBV7-9 and TRBJ1-1, with TRBD1 matching over 7 bases. The V gene end was trimmed by 4 bases and the J gene end by 6 bases; junction bases not matched to a gene: 2. The CDR3 length is 12 residues. The germline CDR1 and CDR2 sequences are SEHNR and FQNEAQ (reference sequence). The chain's CDR3 is CASSSTGPEAFF. The CDR3 nucleotides are TGTGCCAGCAGCTCGACAGGGCCTGAAGCTTTCTTT.

This clonotype was counted a few times. V and J are TRBV20-1 and TRBJ1-6; weak D call: TRBD1 (6 bases). V shed 0 bases and J shed 10 bases, with 19 bases lying between them. Looked up from germline, CDR1 is DFQATT and CDR2 is SNEGSKA (reference sequence). This CDR3 is 16 amino acids long. The CDR3 coding sequence is TGCAGTGCTAGAGAGCTCTCACAGGGCACAGAATCACCCCTCCACTTT. Translation gives CSARELSQGTESPLHF.

The table lists this clonotype with a few counts. The rearrangement links TRBV7-2 to TRBJ2-7, with 9 nucleotides matching TRBD1. This CDR3 is 17 amino acids long. Losses at the gene ends were 2 bases for V and 3 bases for J; bases not matched to a gene: 11. The germline V gene has CDR1 SGHTA and CDR2 FQGNSA. The CDR3 nucleotides are TGTGCCAGCAGCTTAAGGGGGCCGGGACAGGGTTACTACGAGCAGTACTTC. It codes for CASSLRGPGQGYYEQYF. Drawing the rest from reference TRBV7-2 and TRBJ2-7, the complete variable domain is GAGVSQSPSNKVTEKGKDVELRCDPISGHTALYWYRQSLGQGLEFLIYFQGNSAPDKSGLPSDRFSAERTGGSVSTLTIQRTQQEDSAVYLCASSLRGPGQGYYEQYFGPGTRLTVT.

The genes are TRBV9 and TRBJ2-7; D ambiguous. Germline V gene data show CDR1 as SGDLS and CDR2 as YYNGEE. This CDR3 has 13 amino acids. Trimming left V 5 bases short and J 0 bases short, with 9 bases between. The CDR3 is CASRSPDSYEQYF. CDR3 DNA sequence: TGTGCCAGCAGGTCTCCTGACTCCTACGAGCAGTACTTC.

This chain connects TRBV4-1 to TRBJ2-2, with TRBD1 matching 8 bases. In germline, CDR1 is MGHRA, CDR2 YSYEKL. Losses at the gene ends were 6 bases for V and 4 bases for J; bases not matched to a gene: 7. This CDR3 region has 15 residues. CDR3 coding DNA: TGCGCCAGCAGTTTTAGGGACAGGCTCACCGGGGAGCTGTTTTTT. Translating gives CASSFRDRLTGELFF.

This clonotype has more than one count but fewer than ten. The V gene is TRBV28, the J gene TRBJ2-6, with 7 bases that match TRBD1. Unmatched junction bases numbered 12, after V lost 3 bases and J lost 4 bases. The germline V gene encodes CDR1 MDHEN and CDR2 SYDVKM. The CDR3 is 18 residues long. For the CDR3, the DNA is TGTGCCAGCAGTTTCCCCATTAAAACAGGGGCCGGGGCCAACGTCCTGACTTTC. Translation gives CASSFPIKTGAGANVLTF. Full variable domain (outside the CDR3, taken from reference TRBV28 and TRBJ2-6): DVKVTQSSRYLVKRTGEKVFLECVQDMDHENMFWYRQDPGLGLRLIYFSYDVKMKEKGDIPEGYSVSREKKERFSLILESASTNQTSMYLCASSFPIKTGAGANVLTFGAGSRLTVL.

The chain recombines TRBV7-2 with TRBJ2-5, with 10 bases lining up with TRBD2. Losses at the gene ends were 0 bases for V and 2 bases for J; bases not matched to a gene: 9. From germline, CDR1 is SGHTA and CDR2 FQGNSA. This CDR3 is 18 amino acids long. The CDR3 region is CASSLALPSSGGQETQYF. CDR3 sequence (DNA): TGTGCCAGCAGCTTAGCGTTACCTTCTAGCGGGGGACAAGAGACCCAGTACTTC.

This clonotype was seen only a few times. V usage is TRBV6-5 and J usage is TRBJ1-4; 10 bases are a match to TRBD1. The CDR3 has 15 residues. The ends lost 4 bases at V and 8 bases at J; junction bases unmatched: 7. Germline-derived CDR1 and CDR2 are MNHEY and SVGAGI. Here the CDR3 reads CASSFLWTGGEKLFF. The CDR3 nucleotides are TGTGCCAGCAGTTTTCTCTGGACAGGGGGGGAAAAACTGTTTTTT.